This T cell receptor (beta chain) was retrieved from a study of technical replicates of blood from a few donors. Germline V gene data show CDR1 as MRHNA and CDR2 as SNTAGT. V was pared by 0 bases and J by 9 bases, with 12 bases between. CDR3 size: 14 residues. Only in-frame clones appear in the TCRdb table, and some are missing; sequencing was by immunoSEQ multiplex PCR. This sample has tens of thousands of clones, with 80% to 95% found just once. The chain couples TRBV6-4 to TRBJ2-1, with D possibly being TRBD2 (5 bases). The sequence derives from a human donor in good health. The sample comprised T cells isolated from PBMCs. CDR3 bases: TGTGCCAGCAGTGACTCCCCGGGGATTGGTGAGCAGTTCTTC. This encodes CASSDSPGIGEQFF.